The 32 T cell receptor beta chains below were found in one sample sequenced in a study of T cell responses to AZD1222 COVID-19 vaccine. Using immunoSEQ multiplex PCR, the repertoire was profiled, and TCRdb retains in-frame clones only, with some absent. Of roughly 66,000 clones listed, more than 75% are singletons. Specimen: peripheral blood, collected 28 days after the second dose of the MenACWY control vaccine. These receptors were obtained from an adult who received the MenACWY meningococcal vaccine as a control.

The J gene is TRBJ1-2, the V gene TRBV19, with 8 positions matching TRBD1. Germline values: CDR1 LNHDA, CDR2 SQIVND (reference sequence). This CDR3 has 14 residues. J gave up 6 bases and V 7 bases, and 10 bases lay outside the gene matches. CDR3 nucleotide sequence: TGTGCCAGTACCTCTGAGGCAGGGGGCCATGGCTACACCTTC. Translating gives CASTSEAGGHGYTF. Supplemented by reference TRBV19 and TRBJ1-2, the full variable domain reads DGGITQSPKYLFRKEGQNVTLSCEQNLNHDAMYWYRQDPGQGLRLIYYSQIVNDFQKGDIAEGYSVSREKKESFPLTVTSAQKNPTAFYLCASTSEAGGHGYTFGSGTRLTVV.

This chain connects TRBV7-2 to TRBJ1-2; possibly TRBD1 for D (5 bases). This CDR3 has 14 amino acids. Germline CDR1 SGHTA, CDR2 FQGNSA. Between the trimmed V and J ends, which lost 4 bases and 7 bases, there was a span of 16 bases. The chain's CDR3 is CASSSLQGTSGYTF. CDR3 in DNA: TGTGCCAGCAGCTCCCTCCAGGGAACGAGTGGCTACACCTTC.

As DNA, the CDR3 is TGTGCCAGCAGCTTTTCGGGGAGGGCCTACGAGCAGTACTTC. This gives the protein CASSFSGRAYEQYF. The gene calls are TRBV7-2 and TRBJ2-7; TRBD2 agrees at 7 bases. With 3 bases clipped from V and 2 bases from J, the junction kept 4 bases outside the gene matches. The CDR3 totals 14 residues. Germline assignment: CDR1 SGHTA and CDR2 FQGNSA.

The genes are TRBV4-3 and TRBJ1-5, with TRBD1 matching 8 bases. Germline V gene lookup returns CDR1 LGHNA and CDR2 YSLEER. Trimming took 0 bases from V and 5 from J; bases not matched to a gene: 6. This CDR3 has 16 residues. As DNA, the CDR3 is TGCGCCAGCAGCCAAGATATAGGACAGGGCCATCAGCCCCAGCATTTT. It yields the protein CASSQDIGQGHQPQHF.

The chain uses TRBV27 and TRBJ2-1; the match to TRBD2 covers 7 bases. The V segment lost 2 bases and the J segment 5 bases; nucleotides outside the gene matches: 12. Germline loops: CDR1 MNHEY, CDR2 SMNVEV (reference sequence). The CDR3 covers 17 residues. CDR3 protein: CASSLGGGASGDNEQFF. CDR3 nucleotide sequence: TGTGCCAGCAGTTTAGGGGGAGGAGCTAGCGGAGACAATGAGCAGTTCTTC.

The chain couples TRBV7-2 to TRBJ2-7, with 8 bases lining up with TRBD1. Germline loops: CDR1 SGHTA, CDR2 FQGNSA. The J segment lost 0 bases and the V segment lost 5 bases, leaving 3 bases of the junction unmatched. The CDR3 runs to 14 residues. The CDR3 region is CASSRDRSSYEQYF. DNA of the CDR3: TGTGCCAGCAGCCGGGACAGGAGCTCCTACGAGCAGTACTTC.

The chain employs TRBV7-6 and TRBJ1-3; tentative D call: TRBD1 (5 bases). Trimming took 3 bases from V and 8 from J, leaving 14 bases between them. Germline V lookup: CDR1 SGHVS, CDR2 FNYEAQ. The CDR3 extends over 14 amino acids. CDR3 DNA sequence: TGTGCCAGCAGCTTCGGAGGGCCGGGGGACACCATATATTTT. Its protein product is CASSFGGPGDTIYF.

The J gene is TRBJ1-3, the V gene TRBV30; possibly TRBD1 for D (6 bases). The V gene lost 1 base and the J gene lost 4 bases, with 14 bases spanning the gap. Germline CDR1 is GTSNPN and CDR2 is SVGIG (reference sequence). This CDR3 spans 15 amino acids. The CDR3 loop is CAWSALSGTGNTIYF. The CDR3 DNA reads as TGTGCCTGGAGTGCCCTTTCAGGGACAGGAAACACCATATATTTT. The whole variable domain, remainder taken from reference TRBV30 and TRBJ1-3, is SQTIHQWPATLVQPVGSPLSLECTVEGTSNPNLYWYRQAAGRGLQLLFYSVGIGQISSEVPQNLSASRPQDRQFILSSKKLLLSDSGFYLCAWSALSGTGNTIYFGEGSWLTVV.

The CDR3 bases are TGTGCCAGCAGCTTAGGGGGCGAGCAGTTCTTC. Translation: CASSLGGEQFF. The V and J genes are TRBV7-8 and TRBJ2-1; D is perhaps TRBD1 (5 bases). In germline, CDR1 is SGHVS, CDR2 FQNEAQ. This CDR3 has 11 residues. V lost 1 base and J lost 10, with 5 bases in between. The whole variable domain, remainder taken from reference TRBV7-8 and TRBJ2-1, is GAGVSQSPRYKVAKRGQDVALRCDPISGHVSLFWYQQALGQGPEFLTYFQNEAQLDKSGLPSDRFFAERPEGSVSTLKIQRTQQEDSAVYLCASSLGGEQFFGPGTRLTVL.

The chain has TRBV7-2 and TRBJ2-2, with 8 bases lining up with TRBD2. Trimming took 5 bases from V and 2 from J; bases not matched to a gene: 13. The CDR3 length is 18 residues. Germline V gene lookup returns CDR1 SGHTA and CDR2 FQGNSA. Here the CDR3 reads CASSPRGGHFANTGELFF. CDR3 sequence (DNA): TGTGCCAGCAGCCCACGCGGGGGGCACTTTGCCAACACCGGGGAGCTGTTTTTT. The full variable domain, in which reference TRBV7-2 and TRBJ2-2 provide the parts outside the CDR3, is GAGVSQSPSNKVTEKGKDVELRCDPISGHTALYWYRQSLGQGLEFLIYFQGNSAPDKSGLPSDRFSAERTGGSVSTLTIQRTQQEDSAVYLCASSPRGGHFANTGELFFGEGSRLTVL.

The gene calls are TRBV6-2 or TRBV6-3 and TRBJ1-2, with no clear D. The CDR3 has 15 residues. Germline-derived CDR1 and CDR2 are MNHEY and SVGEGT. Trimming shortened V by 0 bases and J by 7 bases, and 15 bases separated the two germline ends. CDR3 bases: TGTGCCAGCAGTTACTCGACCGTTGTTTCGGGTGGCTACACCTTC. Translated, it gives CASSYSTVVSGGYTF.

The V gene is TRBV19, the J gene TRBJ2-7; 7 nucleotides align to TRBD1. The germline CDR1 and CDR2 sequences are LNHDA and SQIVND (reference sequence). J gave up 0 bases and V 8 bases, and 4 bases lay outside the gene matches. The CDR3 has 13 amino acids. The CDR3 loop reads CASGDSISYEQYF. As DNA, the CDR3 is TGTGCCAGTGGGGACAGCATCTCCTACGAGCAGTACTTC.

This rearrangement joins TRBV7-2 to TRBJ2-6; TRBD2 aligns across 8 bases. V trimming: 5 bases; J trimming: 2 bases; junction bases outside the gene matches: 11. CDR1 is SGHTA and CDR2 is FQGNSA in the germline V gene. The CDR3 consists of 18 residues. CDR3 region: CASSPPGSGSTGANVLTF. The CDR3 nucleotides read TGTGCCAGCAGCCCGCCGGGGAGCGGGAGTACTGGGGCCAACGTCCTGACTTTC.

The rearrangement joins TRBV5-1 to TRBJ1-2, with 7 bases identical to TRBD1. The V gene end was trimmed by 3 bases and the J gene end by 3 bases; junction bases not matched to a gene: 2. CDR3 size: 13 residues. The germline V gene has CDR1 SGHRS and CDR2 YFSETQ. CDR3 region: CASSSGQHYGYTF. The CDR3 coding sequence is TGCGCCAGCAGCTCGGGACAGCACTATGGCTACACCTTC.

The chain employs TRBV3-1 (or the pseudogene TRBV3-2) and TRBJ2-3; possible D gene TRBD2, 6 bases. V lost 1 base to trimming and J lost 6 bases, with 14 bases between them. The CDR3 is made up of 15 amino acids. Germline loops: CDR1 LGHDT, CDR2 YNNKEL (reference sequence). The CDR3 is CASSQAVGGADTQYF. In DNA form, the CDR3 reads TGTGCCAGCAGCCAAGCAGTCGGGGGAGCCGATACGCAGTATTTT.

The CDR3 DNA sequence: TGTGCCTGGAGCGACCCCCACGAGCAGTACTTC. Its protein product is CAWSDPHEQYF. The chain is built from TRBV30 and TRBJ2-7; D not certain. Trimming stripped 3 bases from V and 5 bases from J, with 8 bases between. CDR3 length equals 11 residues. From germline, CDR1 is GTSNPN and CDR2 SVGIG (reference sequence).

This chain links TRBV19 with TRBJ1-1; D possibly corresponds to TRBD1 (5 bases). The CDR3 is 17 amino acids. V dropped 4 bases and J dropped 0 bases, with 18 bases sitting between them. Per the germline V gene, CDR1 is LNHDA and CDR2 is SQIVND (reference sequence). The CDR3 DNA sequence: TGTGCCAGTAGTACCGGAGGAGGGGTAGGCTTGAACACTGAAGCTTTCTTT. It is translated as CASSTGGGVGLNTEAFF.

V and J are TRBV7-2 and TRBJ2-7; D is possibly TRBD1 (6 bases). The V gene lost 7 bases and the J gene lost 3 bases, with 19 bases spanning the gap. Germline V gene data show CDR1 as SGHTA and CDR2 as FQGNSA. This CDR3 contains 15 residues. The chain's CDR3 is CASTAGGQLSYEQYF. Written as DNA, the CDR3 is TGTGCCAGCACCGCAGGTGGACAGTTGAGCTACGAGCAGTACTTC.

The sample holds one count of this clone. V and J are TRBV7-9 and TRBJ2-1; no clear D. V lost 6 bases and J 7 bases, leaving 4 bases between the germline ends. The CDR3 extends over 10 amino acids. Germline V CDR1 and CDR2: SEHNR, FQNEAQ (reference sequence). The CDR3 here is CASSHNEQFF. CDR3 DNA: TGTGCCAGCAGTCATAATGAGCAGTTCTTC.

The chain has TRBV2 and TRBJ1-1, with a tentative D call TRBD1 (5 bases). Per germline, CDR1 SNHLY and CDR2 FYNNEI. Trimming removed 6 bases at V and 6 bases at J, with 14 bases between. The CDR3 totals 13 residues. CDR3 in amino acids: CASSPGPGPEAFF. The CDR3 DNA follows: TGTGCCAGCAGCCCGGGGCCTGGGCCTGAAGCTTTCTTT.

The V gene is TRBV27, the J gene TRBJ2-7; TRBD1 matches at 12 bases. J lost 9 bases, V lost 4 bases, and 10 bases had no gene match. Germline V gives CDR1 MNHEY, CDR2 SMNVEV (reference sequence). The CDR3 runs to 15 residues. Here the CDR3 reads CASSSGQGAFRGQYF. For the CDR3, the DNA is TGTGCCAGCAGTTCGGGACAGGGGGCATTTAGGGGGCAGTACTTC.

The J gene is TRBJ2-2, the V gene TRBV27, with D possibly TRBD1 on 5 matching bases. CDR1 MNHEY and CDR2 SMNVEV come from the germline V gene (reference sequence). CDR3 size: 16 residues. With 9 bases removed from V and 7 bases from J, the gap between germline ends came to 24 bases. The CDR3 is CASYPLQTVEVGELFF. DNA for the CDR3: TGTGCCAGTTACCCCCTCCAGACAGTTGAGGTCGGGGAGCTGTTTTTT.

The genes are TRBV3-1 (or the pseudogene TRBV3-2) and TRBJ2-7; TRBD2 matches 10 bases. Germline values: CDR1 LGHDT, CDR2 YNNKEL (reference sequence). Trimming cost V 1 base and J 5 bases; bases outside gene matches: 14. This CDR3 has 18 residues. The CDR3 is CASSQGLAGAEDRNEQYF. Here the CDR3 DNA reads TGTGCCAGCAGCCAAGGGCTAGCGGGAGCCGAAGATCGAAACGAGCAGTACTTC.

The CDR3 spells CATRYGSGQPQHF. CDR3 DNA sequence: TGTGCCACCAGATACGGGTCCGGGCAGCCCCAGCATTTT. The chain is built from TRBV2 and TRBJ1-5; no clear D gene. V was trimmed by 10 bases and J by 7 bases, leaving 17 bases between them. The germline V gene has CDR1 SNHLY and CDR2 FYNNEI. CDR3 size: 13 residues.

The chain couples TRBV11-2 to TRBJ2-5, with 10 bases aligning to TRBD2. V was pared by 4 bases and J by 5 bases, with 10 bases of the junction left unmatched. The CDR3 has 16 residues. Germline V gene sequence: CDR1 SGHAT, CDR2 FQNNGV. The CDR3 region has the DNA TGTGCCAGCAGCTACCCTAGCGGGAGTTCGAGGGAGACCCAGTACTTC. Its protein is CASSYPSGSSRETQYF.

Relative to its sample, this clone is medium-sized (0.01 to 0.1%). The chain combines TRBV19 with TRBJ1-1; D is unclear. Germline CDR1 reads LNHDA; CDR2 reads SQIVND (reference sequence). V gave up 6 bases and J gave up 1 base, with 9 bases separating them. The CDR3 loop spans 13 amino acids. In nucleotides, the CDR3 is TGTGCCAGTAGCCCGACTCAGAACACTGAAGCTTTCTTT. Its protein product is CASSPTQNTEAFF.

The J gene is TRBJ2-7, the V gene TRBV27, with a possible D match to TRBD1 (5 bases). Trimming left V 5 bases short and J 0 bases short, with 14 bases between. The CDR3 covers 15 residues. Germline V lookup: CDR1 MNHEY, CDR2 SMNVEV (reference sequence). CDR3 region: CASSPLGDVSYEQYF. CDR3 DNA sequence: TGTGCCAGCAGTCCCTTAGGGGATGTCTCCTACGAGCAGTACTTC.

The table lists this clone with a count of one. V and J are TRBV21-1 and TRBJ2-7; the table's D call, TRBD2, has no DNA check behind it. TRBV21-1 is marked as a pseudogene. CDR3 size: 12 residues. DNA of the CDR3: TGTGCCAGCAGACTAGCCCCCCACGAGCAGTACTTC. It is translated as CASRLAPHEQYF.

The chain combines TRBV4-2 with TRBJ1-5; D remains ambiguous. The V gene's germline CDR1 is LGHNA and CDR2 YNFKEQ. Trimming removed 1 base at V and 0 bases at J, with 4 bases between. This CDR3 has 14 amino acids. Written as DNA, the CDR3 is TGTGCCAGCAGCCAAGGCACTAGCAATCAGCCCCAGCATTTT. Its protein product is CASSQGTSNQPQHF.

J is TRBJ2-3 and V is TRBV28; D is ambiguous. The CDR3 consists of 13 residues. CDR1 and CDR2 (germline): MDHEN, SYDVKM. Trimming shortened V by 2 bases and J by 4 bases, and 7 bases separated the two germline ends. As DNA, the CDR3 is TGTGCCAGCAGTTTACCCCATGCAGATACGCAGTATTTT. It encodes CASSLPHADTQYF.

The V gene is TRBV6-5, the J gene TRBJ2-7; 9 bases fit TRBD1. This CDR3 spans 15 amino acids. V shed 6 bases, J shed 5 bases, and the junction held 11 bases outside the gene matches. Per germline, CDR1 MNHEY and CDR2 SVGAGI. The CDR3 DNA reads TGTGCCAGCAGACCCCGGACAGGGGTCCTTAACGAGCAGTACTTC. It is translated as CASRPRTGVLNEQYF.

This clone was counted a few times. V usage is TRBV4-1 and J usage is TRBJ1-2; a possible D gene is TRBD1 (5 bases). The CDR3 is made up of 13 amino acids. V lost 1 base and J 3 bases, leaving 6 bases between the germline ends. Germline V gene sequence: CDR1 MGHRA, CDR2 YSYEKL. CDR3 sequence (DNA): TGCGCCAGCAGCCAAGGGGACGACTATGGCTACACCTTC. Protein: CASSQGDDYGYTF.